Only a few counts were recorded for the clone carrying this TCR beta chain. Using unique molecular identifiers, the investigators prepared the TCRbeta library. TCRdb re-called the PCR reads through MiXCR, storing one row per CDR3 protein. The data show some 390,000 distinct CDR3 sequences, with about 20% seen just once and approximately 3.8% held by the top ten. This entry comes from a study of T-cell reconstitution after alpha-beta-depleted transplantation in children. This clonotype was obtained from a human donor who donated a stem cell graft to a child with acute myeloid leukemia. The sample here was PBMCs from the stem cell graft donor, taken from the stem cell graft.

The CDR3 loop is CSGSDSGNTIYF. The CDR3 nucleotides read TGCAGTGGATCCGACTCTGGAAACACCATATATTTT. This chain uses TRBV20-1 with TRBJ1-3; D is undetermined. The ends were cut back, 7 bases at V and 0 bases at J, with 7 bases in the middle. Germline CDR1 DFQATT, CDR2 SNEGSKA (reference sequence). This CDR3 region has 12 residues.